The source of this TCR beta chain is a study of blood T cell repertoires in COVID-19. At the level of the study: Samples taken during acute and convalescent COVID-19 were collected in the United States, Italy and Spain. The analysed material was cDNA or gDNA that came from T cells, B-cell-depleted T cells, or PBMCs.

Germline V CDR1 and CDR2: MGHRA, YSYEKL. This CDR3 comprises 13 residues. Trimming left V 3 bases short and J 6 bases short, with 11 bases between. Authors' analysis steps: Reference gene primer amplification yielded estimated nucleated cell counts. Only in-frame clones appear in the TCRdb table, and some are missing; sequencing was by immunoSEQ multiplex PCR. V, J and clone size were drawn from that table, and D and trimming were deduced from the DNA. The table records about 35,000 clones, 87% of them present only once. Specimen: peripheral blood. The sequence came from a man older than 75 with active COVID-19. The chain links TRBV4-1 to TRBJ1-1; tentatively, D is TRBD1 (5 bases). The DNA of the CDR3 is TGCGCCAGCAGCCAGAAGGGGTTCGCTGAAGCTTTCTTT. This encodes CASSQKGFAEAFF.